A single sample is the source of the 16 T cell receptor beta chains below, sequenced in a study of monozygotic twins with inflammatory bowel disease. Using the 5' RACE reads, TCRdb records one entry per CDR3 protein without DNA. This table lists 190,000 or so distinct CDR3 sequences. What was sequenced was blood. The receptors derive from a human donor with ulcerative colitis or Crohn's disease, or a healthy co-twin of an affected twin (not recorded which).

The gene calls are TRBV6-5 and TRBJ2-5; as DNA is missing, the TRBD1 call by TCRdb cannot be tested. From germline, CDR1 is MNHEY and CDR2 SVGAGI. The length of the CDR3 is 17 residues. This CDR3 reads CASSFTYLSDRAETQYF.

V is TRBV5-1 and J is TRBJ2-3; absent DNA, TCRdb's TRBD1 call cannot be checked. The germline gives CDR1 SGHRS, CDR2 YFSETQ. The CDR3 runs to 15 residues. The CDR3 spells CASSSWGSITDTQYF.

The V call is TRBV6-1, the J call TRBJ2-5. The CDR3 length is 13 residues. Germline CDR1 MNHNS, CDR2 SASEGT. CDR3 loop: CASSGAGEETQYF.

The rearrangement joins TRBV29-1 to TRBJ1-2. The CDR3 is 14 amino acids. Per germline, CDR1 SQVTM and CDR2 ANQGSEA. The CDR3 loop reads CSVGFGSIRAGYTF.

V and J are TRBV6-5 and TRBJ2-1; TCRdb selects TRBD1, and the lack of DNA leaves this call unchecked. Germline V gene lookup returns CDR1 MNHEY and CDR2 SVGAGI. This CDR3 has 15 amino acids. CDR3 residues: CASSHRAVGPNEQFF.

CDR3 residues: CASSPPGQGHPQHF. The gene calls are TRBV7-9 and TRBJ1-5; there is no DNA to check the TCRdb D call of TRBD1. Germline assignment: CDR1 SEHNR and CDR2 FQNEAQ (reference sequence). The CDR3 has 14 amino acids.

The genes are TRBV4-1 and TRBJ1-1; TCRdb lists TRBD1, though no DNA is available to test this call. This CDR3 comprises 15 residues. From germline, CDR1 is MGHRA and CDR2 YSYEKL. This chain's CDR3 is CASSSLGQMNTEAFF.

The V and J genes are TRBV10-3 and TRBJ1-2; checking the TCRdb D call of TRBD1 is not possible without DNA. Germline CDR1 is ENHRY and CDR2 is SYGVKD. The CDR3 covers 12 residues. The CDR3 is CASEAQGYGYTF.

The chain has TRBV20-1 and TRBJ1-2. Germline V gene sequence: CDR1 DFQATT, CDR2 SNEGSKA (reference sequence). The CDR3 sequence is 14 residues long. This CDR3 reads CSARFVGPVGGYTF.

The chain combines TRBV3-1 with TRBJ2-7; TCRdb's assignment of TRBD1 cannot be checked, as there is no DNA. CDR1 is LGHDT and CDR2 is YNNKEL in the germline V gene (reference sequence). The CDR3 extends over 15 amino acids. The CDR3 loop reads CASSQGDREVPEQYF.

The chain links TRBV5-1 to TRBJ2-1. From germline, CDR1 is SGHRS and CDR2 YFSETQ. The CDR3 extends over 14 amino acids. CDR3 loop: CASSPIFQHNEQFF.

V gene TRBV6-1 combines with J gene TRBJ2-3; the D call from TCRdb, TRBD2, cannot be confirmed without DNA. Germline lookup yields CDR1 MNHNS and CDR2 SASEGT. The CDR3 consists of 14 residues. CDR3 sequence reads: CASSRVGGTDTQYF.

The chain couples TRBV3-1 to TRBJ1-6. Germline CDR1 reads LGHDT; CDR2 reads YNNKEL (reference sequence). This CDR3 region has 16 residues. CDR3 sequence reads: CASSQAGGVRDSPLHF.

V is TRBV7-9 and J is TRBJ1-4. Germline lookup yields CDR1 SEHNR and CDR2 FQNEAQ (reference sequence). This CDR3 region has 14 residues. This CDR3 is CASSVDATNEKLFF.

This chain joins TRBV6-6 and TRBJ2-1. CDR3 length equals 12 residues. CDR1 and CDR2 (germline): MNHNY, SVGAGI (reference sequence). The CDR3 sequence is CASSYPYDEQFF.

The chain combines TRBV5-5 with TRBJ2-1; as DNA is missing, the TRBD1 call by TCRdb cannot be tested. CDR1 and CDR2 (germline): SGHKS, YYEKEE (reference sequence). The CDR3 loop spans 16 amino acids. The chain's CDR3 is CASSLEAGQTYNEQFF.